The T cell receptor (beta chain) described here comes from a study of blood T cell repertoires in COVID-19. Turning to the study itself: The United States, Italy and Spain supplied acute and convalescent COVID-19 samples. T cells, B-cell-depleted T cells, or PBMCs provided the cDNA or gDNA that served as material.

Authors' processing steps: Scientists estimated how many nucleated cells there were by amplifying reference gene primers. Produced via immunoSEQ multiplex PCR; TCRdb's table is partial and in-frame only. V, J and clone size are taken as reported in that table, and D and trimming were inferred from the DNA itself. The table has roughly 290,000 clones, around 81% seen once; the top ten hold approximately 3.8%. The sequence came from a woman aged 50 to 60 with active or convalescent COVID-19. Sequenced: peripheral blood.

CDR3 in amino acids: CASSLPGHLYEQYF. The CDR3 DNA reads as TGTGCCAGCAGCTTACCGGGACACCTCTACGAGCAGTACTTC. The chain is built from TRBV12-1 and TRBJ2-7; TRBD1, the D gene given by the table, was not confirmed from the DNA. TRBV12-1 has pseudogene status. The CDR3 loop spans 14 amino acids.